This passage covers 14 T cell receptor beta chains from one sample sequenced in a study of cytomegalovirus exposure and HLA in healthy donors. 13 Jbeta primers and 60 Vbeta primers were used for the PCR. The protocol was immunoSEQ multiplex PCR, while the TCRdb copy is restricted to in-frame clones and leaves out a portion. This repertoire includes 200,000 or so clones. Material for sequencing was PBMCs. These receptors originate from a boy aged 5-17 years in good health and CMV-seronegative.

The gene calls are TRBV25-1 and TRBJ1-3; D is undetermined. Germline CDR1 is MGHDK and CDR2 is SYGVNS. The CDR3 spans 14 residues. Trimming cost V 5 bases and J 2 bases, with 10 bases left between them. The CDR3 sequence is CASSRRSAGNTIYF. CDR3 nucleotides: TGTGCCAGCAGTCGTCGGTCTGCTGGAAACACCATATATTTT. Full variable domain (rest looked up from reference TRBV25-1 and TRBJ1-3): EADIYQTPRYLVIGTGKKITLECSQTMGHDKMYWYQQDPGMELHLIHYSYGVNSTEKGDLSSESTVSRIRTEHFPLTLESARPSHTSQYLCASSRRSAGNTIYFGEGSWLTVV.

The DNA for the CDR3 is TGTGCCAGCAGCTTAGGCAGGGGAAAGGGAACTGAAGCTTTCTTT. The encoded protein is CASSLGRGKGTEAFF. The rearrangement links TRBV7-9 to TRBJ1-1; possible D gene TRBD1, 6 bases. Germline-derived CDR1 and CDR2 are SEHNR and FQNEAQ (reference sequence). The germline V and J ends were trimmed by 1 base and 5 bases, with 14 bases remaining between them. CDR3 length: 15 amino acids.

The chain employs TRBV28 and TRBJ2-1; TRBD2 agrees at 7 bases. The CDR3 spans 14 residues. J was trimmed by 4 bases and V by 10 bases; bases with no gene match: 10. Germline assignment: CDR1 MDHEN and CDR2 SYDVKM. In DNA form, the CDR3 reads TGTGCCACCCAGCGGGGCGAAGCTTACAATGAGCAGTTCTTC. Protein sequence: CATQRGEAYNEQFF.

The chain uses TRBV10-3 and TRBJ1-4; D possibly corresponds to TRBD1 (5 bases). Germline assignment: CDR1 ENHRY and CDR2 SYGVKD. CDR3 length equals 12 residues. Trimming removed 8 bases from V and 5 bases from J, with 9 bases in between. CDR3 sequence: CAIRGANEKLFF. The CDR3 region has the DNA TGTGCCATCCGCGGGGCAAATGAAAAACTGTTTTTT.

J is TRBJ2-7 and V is TRBV19; perhaps TRBD2 as D (6 bases). The germline V gene has CDR1 LNHDA and CDR2 SQIVND (reference sequence). V shed 8 bases and J shed 0 bases, with 14 bases lying between them. The CDR3 has 14 amino acids. The CDR3 is CASRPEGSSYEQYF. The CDR3 bases are TGTGCCAGTCGACCGGAGGGGAGCTCCTACGAGCAGTACTTC.

The chain links TRBV6-5 to TRBJ1-1; D might be TRBD1 (6 bases). The germline V and J ends were trimmed by 2 bases and 3 bases, with 16 bases remaining between them. Germline values: CDR1 MNHEY, CDR2 SVGAGI. CDR3 size: 16 residues. For the CDR3, the DNA is TGTGCCAGCAGTTACAACCCTCGGGGGGCTGACACTGAAGCTTTCTTT. Its translation: CASSYNPRGADTEAFF.

The chain is built from TRBV2 and TRBJ2-5; 11 positions match TRBD1. The DNA end lines up better with TRBJ2-7; the J call may be wrong. The CDR3 extends over 13 amino acids. The germline gives CDR1 SNHLY, CDR2 FYNNEI. The CDR3 DNA sequence: TGTGCCAGCGTGCGGGACAGGGGGAACGAGCAGTACTTC. Its protein is CASVRDRGNEQYF.

The chain is built from TRBV7-2 and TRBJ2-1; tentative D call: TRBD1 (5 bases). Deletions cut 2 bases from V and 5 bases from J, with 10 bases between. Germline CDR1 SGHTA, CDR2 FQGNSA. The CDR3 consists of 14 residues. CDR3 amino acids: CASSLRGHNNEQFF. The DNA for the CDR3 is TGTGCCAGCAGCTTACGCGGACACAACAATGAGCAGTTCTTC.

The chain links TRBV20-1 to TRBJ1-2; D remains unclear. The CDR3 covers 11 residues. Germline V gene data show CDR1 as DFQATT and CDR2 as SNEGSKA (reference sequence). Trimming shortened V by 0 bases and J by 7 bases, and 6 bases separated the two germline ends. The CDR3 nucleotides read TGCAGTGCTAGAGATCCCGGTGGCTACACCTTC. It codes for CSARDPGGYTF.

CDR3 DNA sequence: TGCGCCAGCTCTGTCGACAGTTTCCAAGAGACCCAGTACTTC. This codes for CASSVDSFQETQYF. This rearrangement joins TRBV5-1 to TRBJ2-5, with D possibly matching TRBD1 (5 bases). Per the germline V gene, CDR1 is SGHRS and CDR2 is YFSETQ. The CDR3 contains 14 residues. V lost 7 bases, J lost 1 base, and 14 bases lay in between.

V and J are TRBV18 and TRBJ2-2, with 7 bases that match TRBD1. Germline trimming cut 4 bases from V and 6 bases from J; bases unmatched to any gene: 2. CDR1 is KGHSH and CDR2 is LQKENI in the germline V gene. The CDR3 has 13 amino acids. The CDR3 DNA sequence: TGTGCCAGCTCACAGGGGGCGCCCGGGGAGCTGTTTTTT. Residues: CASSQGAPGELFF.

The V gene is TRBV7-2, the J gene TRBJ2-7; 8 nucleotides line up with TRBD2. The junction had 2 bases not matched to a gene; V was cut back by 1 base and J by 6 bases. CDR1 is SGHTA, CDR2 FQGNSA, per germline. This CDR3 has 13 residues. CDR3: CASSLGRGAEQYF. CDR3 nucleotides: TGTGCCAGCAGCTTAGGGCGGGGGGCCGAGCAGTACTTC. The variable domain in full, with the rest retrieved from reference TRBV7-2 and TRBJ2-7, is GAGVSQSPSNKVTEKGKDVELRCDPISGHTALYWYRQSLGQGLEFLIYFQGNSAPDKSGLPSDRFSAERTGGSVSTLTIQRTQQEDSAVYLCASSLGRGAEQYFGPGTRLTVT.

Concerning this clone itself: One end of the junction does not line up with germline, which may come from a read error. This chain joins TRBV5-1 and TRBJ2-4, with TRBD2 as a possible D gene (6 bases). The CDR3 spans 15 residues. Germline V gene data show CDR1 as SGHRS and CDR2 as YFSETQ. The DNA of the CDR3 is TGCGCCAGCAGCTTGTATGGGACTTCCAACATTCAGTGGAACTTC. Translating gives CASSLYGTSNIQWNF. Full variable domain (remainder filled in from reference TRBV5-1 and TRBJ2-4): KAGVTQTPRYLIKTRGQQVTLSCSPISGHRSVSWYQQTPGQGLQFLFEYFSETQRNKGNFPGRFSGRQFSNSRSEMNVSTLELGDSALYLCASSLYGTSNIQWNFGAGTRLSVL.

V usage is TRBV6-1 and J usage is TRBJ2-6; TRBD1 agrees at 7 bases. V lost 5 bases to trimming and J lost 13 bases; unmatched junction nucleotides: 14. The CDR3 runs to 15 residues. CDR1 and CDR2 from the germline V gene are MNHNS and SASEGT. CDR3 bases: TGTGCCAGCAGTAAGCCCGGGACAGAAATCAGGGTCCTGACTTTC. It encodes CASSKPGTEIRVLTF.